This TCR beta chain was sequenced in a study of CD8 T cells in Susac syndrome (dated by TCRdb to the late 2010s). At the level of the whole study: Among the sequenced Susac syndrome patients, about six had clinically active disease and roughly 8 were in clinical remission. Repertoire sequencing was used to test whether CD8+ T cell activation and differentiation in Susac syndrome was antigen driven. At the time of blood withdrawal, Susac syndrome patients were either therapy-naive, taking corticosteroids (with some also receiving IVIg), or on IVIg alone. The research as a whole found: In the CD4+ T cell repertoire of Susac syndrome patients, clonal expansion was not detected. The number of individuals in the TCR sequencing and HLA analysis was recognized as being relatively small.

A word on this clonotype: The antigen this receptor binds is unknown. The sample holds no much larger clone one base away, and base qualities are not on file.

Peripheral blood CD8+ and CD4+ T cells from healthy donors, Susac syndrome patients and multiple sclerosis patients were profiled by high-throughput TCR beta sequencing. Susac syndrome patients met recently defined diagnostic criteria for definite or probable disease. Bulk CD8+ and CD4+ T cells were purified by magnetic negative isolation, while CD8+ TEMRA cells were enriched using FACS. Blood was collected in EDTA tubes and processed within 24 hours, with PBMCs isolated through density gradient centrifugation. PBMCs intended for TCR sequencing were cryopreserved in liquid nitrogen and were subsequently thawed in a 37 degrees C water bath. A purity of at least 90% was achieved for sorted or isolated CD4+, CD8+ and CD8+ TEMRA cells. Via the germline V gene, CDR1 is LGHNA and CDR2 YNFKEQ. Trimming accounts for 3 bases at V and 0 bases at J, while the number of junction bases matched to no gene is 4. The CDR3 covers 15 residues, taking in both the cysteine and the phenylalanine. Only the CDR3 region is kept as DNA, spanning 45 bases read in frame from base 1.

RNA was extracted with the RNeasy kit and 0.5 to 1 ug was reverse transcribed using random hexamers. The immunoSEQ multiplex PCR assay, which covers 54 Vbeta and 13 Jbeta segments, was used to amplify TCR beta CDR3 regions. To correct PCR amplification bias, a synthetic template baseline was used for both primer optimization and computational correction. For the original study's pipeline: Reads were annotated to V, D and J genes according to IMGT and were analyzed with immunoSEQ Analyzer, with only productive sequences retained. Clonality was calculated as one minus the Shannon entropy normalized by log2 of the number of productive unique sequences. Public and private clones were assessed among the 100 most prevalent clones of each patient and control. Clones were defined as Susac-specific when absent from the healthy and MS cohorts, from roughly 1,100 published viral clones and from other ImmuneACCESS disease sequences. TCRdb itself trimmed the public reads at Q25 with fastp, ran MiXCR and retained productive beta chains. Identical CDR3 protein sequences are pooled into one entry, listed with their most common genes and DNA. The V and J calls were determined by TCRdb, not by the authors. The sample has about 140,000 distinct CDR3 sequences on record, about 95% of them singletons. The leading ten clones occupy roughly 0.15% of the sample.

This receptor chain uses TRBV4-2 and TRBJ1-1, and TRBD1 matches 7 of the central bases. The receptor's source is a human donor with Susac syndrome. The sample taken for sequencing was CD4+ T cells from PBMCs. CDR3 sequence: CASSQQGQLNTEAFF. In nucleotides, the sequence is TGTGCCAGCAGCCAGCAGGGACAGTTGAACACTGAAGCTTTCTTT.